Here is one T cell receptor beta chain with its context. The sample holds many counts of this clonotype. Its antigen is unknown. No qualities accompany the bases; no much larger clone lies one base away. This specimen comes from a study of T cells in Graves' hyperthyroidism and ophthalmopathy (dated by TCRdb to between 2019 and 2020). Looking at the study overall: Peripheral blood was collected at initial diagnosis, before any treatment. Prospective prediction of ophthalmopathy was tested in an independent validation cohort of 18 to 20 hyperthyroidism patients and 17 patients who later progressed to ophthalmopathy. According to the paper, TCR Vbeta CDR3 sequencing was carried out on more than 120 peripheral blood samples, which came from under 50 ophthalmopathy, fewer than 80 hyperthyroidism and some 17 progressor patients. Once sampling was done, hyperthyroidism patients were given methimazole at a starting dose of 30 mg daily, whereas ophthalmopathy patients were given high-dose intravenous methylprednisolone. To identify distinguishing TCR V-J signatures, a discovery cohort of around 100 patients was used, comprising 40 to 45 with Graves' ophthalmopathy and some 60 with stable Graves' hyperthyroidism. In several Graves' hyperthyroidism patients, the study also compared T-cell repertoires from thyroid tissue with T-cell repertoires from blood. The roughly 99 discovery patients were divided at random into training and test sets in a 7:3 ratio. What the work shows at the level of the full study, not this receptor alone: Blood samples also contained most of the expanded thyroid clonotypes (frequency above 0.001), which suggests that blood repertoires may reflect thyroid immune responses. No statistical method was used to fix the sample size in advance, and group allocation was not hidden from the investigators. Ophthalmopathy was separated from stable hyperthyroidism by a 13 V-J signature model, with 87.88% sensitivity and about 81% specificity obtained in cross-validation and 80%/75% obtained in testing. In validation, progression to ophthalmopathy was predicted by the model with around 71% sensitivity and 72% to 85% specificity, a median of roughly 6 months before onset.

From a lookup of the germline V gene (reference sequence), CDR1 and CDR2 are LNHNV and YYDKDF. The germline V and J ends show losses of 0 bases and 10 bases respectively, and no gene match explains 6 bases of the junction. The CDR3 measures 15 amino acids from cysteine to phenylalanine. Here the CDR3 DNA is all that survives: 45 bases in frame from base 1. Stable Graves' hyperthyroidism was defined as no progression to ophthalmopathy during 18 months of follow-up. Hyperthyroidism patients were aged 18 to 65 years and newly diagnosed, with disease duration of less than 2 months. The study excluded patients with uncontrolled infections, other autoimmune diseases, pregnancy or lactation. Diagnoses were established on the basis of clinical symptoms, serum thyroxine and TRAb, thyroid ultrasound, and orbital computed tomography. PBMCs were isolated from 10 ml of fresh peripheral blood by Ficoll-Paque density gradient centrifugation. Total RNA was extracted with Trizol reagent, and quality was checked on an Agilent 2100 Bioanalyzer.

TCR beta CDR3 regions were amplified from RNA transcripts. A first-round RT-PCR of the TCR CDR3 used the HTBI primer set with the Qiagen OneStep RT-PCR kit. Libraries were constructed in a second round of multiplex PCR, after which size selection and purification were carried out. Sequencing of the libraries was done on an Illumina HiSeq2000 using paired-end 100 bp reads. In the paper's pipeline: SOAPnuke was used to process the raw data, removing reads that contained adapters or uncalled bases, had a mean Phred below 15, or lacked an exact match to the constant primer or identifier. High-quality paired reads were merged with COPE v1.2.5, and unique nucleotide sequences were defined as clonotypes. MiTCR v1.1 was used to align the clonotypes against IMGT TRBV, TRBD and TRBJ reference segments. The analysis included only V-J combinations with a frequency above 0.0001, which together covered 99% to 99.2% of the repertoires. A TCS score was defined as the ratio between F50 (clonal expansion) and ExV (chaos), using BLOSUM62-based TCRdist between CDR3 peptides within each V-J. Welch's t-statistics and random forest reduced several hundred V-J features to 10 to 15, which were used in a naive Bayes classifier (R e1071). The public reads were reprocessed in TCRdb via fastp at Q25 and MiXCR, keeping in-frame beta chains. Each entry merges the rows of one CDR3 protein and shows their most common DNA and genes. The V and J calls reflect TCRdb's pipeline rather than the authors' work. The sample yields about 740,000 distinct CDR3 sequences; 13% to 15% were counted once. The top ten hold 10% of the sample.

Sequenced sample: blood. This TCR was recovered from a woman younger than 35 with Graves' hyperthyroidism. The V and J genes are TRBV15 and TRBJ1-6; TRBD1 agrees with 7 junctional bases. The CDR3 protein sequence reads: CATSRERQGGSPLHF. The nucleotide sequence reads TGTGCCACCAGCAGAGAACGACAGGGTGGCTCACCCCTCCACTTT.